This T cell receptor (beta chain) derives from a study of T cells in Graves' hyperthyroidism and ophthalmopathy. Amplification of TCR beta CDR3 regions used RNA as the template. An initial round of RT-PCR targeting the TCR CDR3 relied on the HTBI primer set. TCRdb reprocessed the multiplex PCR reads with MiXCR, giving one entry per CDR3 protein. The sample has 690,000 or so distinct CDR3 sequences, 15% to 20% seen once. The germline V gene has CDR1 SGHTA and CDR2 FQGTGA. The CDR3 spans 17 residues. V was pared by 5 bases and J by 6 bases, with 14 bases of the junction left unmatched. Predating any ophthalmopathy symptoms, the blood sample was taken at first hyperthyroidism diagnosis.

The TCR was taken from a woman in her forties or fifties with Graves' hyperthyroidism that later progressed to Graves' ophthalmopathy. The rearrangement links TRBV7-3 to TRBJ2-2; 8 bases fit TRBD2. The source material was blood. CDR3 residues: CASSLVGRGGPAGELFF. DNA for the CDR3: TGTGCCAGCAGCCTCGTGGGACGGGGGGGGCCGGCCGGGGAGCTGTTTTTT.